Below are 11 T cell receptor beta chains sequenced from a single sample in a study of regulatory T cells in long-lasting Graves disease. The time point: persistent/refractory GD, antithyroid drugs over 5 years with positive TRAb. RNA isolated from PBMCs was used to make the TCR library. Sequencing libraries for TCR beta were prepared with iRepertoire HTBI primers and Arm-PCR of CDR3 regions. Each CDR3 protein gets one entry after TCRdb re-called the multiplex PCR reads with MiXCR. The data hold 400,000 to 500,000 distinct CDR3 sequences, with approximately 23% observed a single time. The sequencing used peripheral blood mononuclear cells (PBMCs), collected when the disease was refractory, from a patient treated with antithyroid drugs. These receptors came from a female donor with Graves disease.

This clonotype was counted at least ten times. Being one base from a much bigger clone, this may be a read error. This sequence joins TRBV10-3 and TRBJ1-1, with D maybe TRBD1 (6 bases). Germline loops: CDR1 ENHRY, CDR2 SYGVKD. CDR3 length: 13 amino acids. Deletions cut 6 bases from V and 0 bases from J, with 8 bases between. CDR3 nucleotide sequence: TGTGCCATCAGCGGACAGATGAACACTGAAGCTTTCTTT. It yields the protein CAISGQMNTEAFF.

In its sample, this clonotype was seen a few times. A much larger clonotype is one base distant, so this may be a read error. This chain links TRBV6-5 with TRBJ1-5; D is perhaps TRBD1 (5 bases). V was trimmed by 2 bases and J by 2 bases, leaving 16 bases between them. Looked up from germline, CDR1 is MNHEY and CDR2 is SVGAGI. There are 17 residues in the CDR3. CDR3 in DNA: TGTGCCAGCAGTTACATGAGGGGAGGTTATGGCAATCAGCCCCAGCATTTT. Translation gives CASSYMRGGYGNQPQHF.

This clonotype was seen many times. Here the CDR3 reads CASSYWGRGSNQPQHF. CDR3 bases: TGTGCCAGCAGTTACTGGGGCAGGGGATCGAATCAGCCCCAGCATTTT. V and J are TRBV12-3 or TRBV12-4 and TRBJ1-5; possibly TRBD1 for D (6 bases). The CDR3 is 16 amino acids. V dropped 4 bases and J dropped 4 bases, with 17 bases sitting between them.

This clonotype has at least ten counts. This chain links TRBV20-1 with TRBJ2-2, with 12 bases fitting TRBD2. The CDR3 totals 17 residues. Germline V gene sequence: CDR1 DFQATT, CDR2 SNEGSKA (reference sequence). J was trimmed by 1 base and V by 1 base; bases with no gene match: 4. The CDR3 region is CSARGLAGVRNTGELFF. CDR3 nucleotides: TGCAGTGCTAGAGGACTAGCGGGAGTTCGGAACACCGGGGAGCTGTTTTTT.

This clonotype appeared many times. The V gene is TRBV2, the J gene TRBJ2-4; 10 bases are a match to TRBD2. The germline CDR1 and CDR2 sequences are SNHLY and FYNNEI. The V gene end was trimmed by 7 bases and the J gene end by 4 bases; junction bases not matched to a gene: 28. The CDR3 loop spans 22 amino acids. The CDR3 DNA reads TGTGCCAGCACCGAACGGGAGGAGCGGGGGGGCCTTTATCTCCCGACAAAAAACATTCAGTACTTC. Translating it yields CASTEREERGGLYLPTKNIQYF. The whole variable domain, filled in from reference TRBV2 and TRBJ2-4, reads EPEVTQTPSHQVTQMGQEVILRCVPISNHLYFYWYRQILGQKVEFLVSFYNNEISEKSEIFDDQFSVERPDGSNFTLKIRSTKLEDSAMYFCASTEREERGGLYLPTKNIQYFGAGTRLSVL.

At least ten counts were recorded for this clonotype. The rearrangement joins TRBV12-3 or TRBV12-4 to TRBJ1-4; D gene uncertain. V was clipped by 3 bases and J by 8 bases, with 13 bases between them. The CDR3 is 14 residues long. The chain's CDR3 is CASSLGVGDEKLFF. The CDR3 region has the DNA TGTGCCAGCAGTTTGGGCGTTGGAGACGAAAAACTGTTTTTT.

Regarding this clonotype: No conserved phenylalanine or tryptophan ends this CDR3, so it is likely a read error. The genes are TRBV25-1 and TRBJ1-1, with unresolved D. V gave up 4 bases and J gave up 4 bases, with 10 bases separating them. Germline V gene sequence: CDR1 MGHDK, CDR2 SYGVNS. CDR3 length: 13 amino acids. The CDR3 loop reads CASSAPGFTEAFL. The CDR3 DNA reads as TGTGCCAGCAGTGCCCCCGGTTTCACTGAAGCTTTCCTT.

The chain carries TRBV28 and TRBJ2-2, with 10 positions matching TRBD1. This CDR3 contains 15 residues. The germline CDR1 and CDR2 sequences are MDHEN and SYDVKM. V lost 6 bases and J lost 7; bases outside the gene matches: 8. This CDR3 is CASSTGTGAGGELFF. CDR3 in DNA: TGTGCCAGCAGCACCGGGACAGGGGCCGGCGGGGAGCTGTTTTTT.

This clonotype was seen ten or more times. This rearrangement joins TRBV11-3 to TRBJ2-5, with D possibly TRBD2 on 6 matching bases. The germline V gene has CDR1 SGHNT and CDR2 YENEEA. The ends were cut back, 4 bases at V and 0 bases at J, with 15 bases in the middle. The CDR3 totals 16 residues. This CDR3 is CASSWEPGLNQETQYF. The CDR3 DNA reads as TGTGCCAGCAGCTGGGAACCGGGACTTAACCAAGAGACCCAGTACTTC.

This clonotype was seen a few times. The genes are TRBV5-1 and TRBJ2-2; D perhaps matches TRBD2 (6 bases). The germline V gene has CDR1 SGHRS and CDR2 YFSETQ. This CDR3 comprises 15 residues. V dropped 4 bases and J dropped 1 base, with 11 bases sitting between them. This chain's CDR3 is CASSPGGVNTGELFF. DNA of the CDR3: TGCGCCAGCAGCCCCGGGGGTGTGAACACCGGGGAGCTGTTTTTT.

The chain uses TRBV11-1 and TRBJ2-2, with D perhaps matching TRBD1 or TRBD2 (6 bases each). Per the germline V gene, CDR1 is SGHAT and CDR2 is FQDESV (reference sequence). There are 16 residues in the CDR3. Between the trimmed V and J ends, which lost 5 bases and 6 bases, there was a span of 19 bases. The DNA for the CDR3 is TGTGCCAGCAGCAGTTTTTTGGGGGGCAATGCCGGGGAGCTGTTTTTT. This sequence encodes CASSSFLGGNAGELFF.